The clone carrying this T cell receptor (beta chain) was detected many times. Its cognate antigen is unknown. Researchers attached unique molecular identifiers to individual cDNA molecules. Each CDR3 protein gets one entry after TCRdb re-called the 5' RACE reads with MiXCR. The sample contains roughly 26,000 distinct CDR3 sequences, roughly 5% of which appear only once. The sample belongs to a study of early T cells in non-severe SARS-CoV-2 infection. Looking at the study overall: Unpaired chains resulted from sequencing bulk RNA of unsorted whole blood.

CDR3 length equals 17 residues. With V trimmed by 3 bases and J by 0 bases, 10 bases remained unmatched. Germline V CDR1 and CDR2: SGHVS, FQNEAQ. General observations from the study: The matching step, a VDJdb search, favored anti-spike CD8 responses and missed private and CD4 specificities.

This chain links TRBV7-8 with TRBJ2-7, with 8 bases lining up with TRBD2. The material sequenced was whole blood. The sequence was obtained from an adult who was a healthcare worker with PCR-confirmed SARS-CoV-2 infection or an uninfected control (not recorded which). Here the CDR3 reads CASSFPRGGGYSYEQYF. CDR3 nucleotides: TGTGCCAGCAGCTTCCCCCGGGGGGGAGGCTACTCCTACGAGCAGTACTTC.